These T cell receptor beta chains were read from a single sample in a study of somatic mutations in cytotoxic T cells in rheumatoid arthritis. Profiling relied on immunoSEQ multiplex PCR, and the TCRdb table lists in-frame clones only, not all of them. Altogether thousands of clones are present, around 90% being singletons, with the ten largest covering 17%. The specimen sequenced was CD8+ T cells sorted from blood. These receptors were collected from a man in his forties or fifties with rheumatoid arthritis. CDR3s include the opening cysteine and the closing phenylalanine or tryptophan. D genes are given only for firm matches. Clone size is shown for a subset of rows, as once, few, many or a class of expanded clone.

clone_size,j_call,d_call,v_call,cdr3_aa,cdr3_nt
-,TRBJ1-1,TRBD1,TRBV19,CASYRGTEAFF,TGTGCCAGCTACAGGGGAACTGAAGCTTTCTTT
-,TRBJ1-1,-,TRBV5-1,CASTLGGRADTEAFF,TGCGCCAGCACCCTTGGTGGCAGGGCGGACACTGAAGCTTTCTTT
-,TRBJ2-5,-,TRBV4-1,CASSQGVLAWETQYF,TGCGCCAGCAGCCAAGGAGTCCTAGCGTGGGAGACCCAGTACTTC
-,TRBJ2-1,TRBD1,TRBV7-8,CASARTGAMHHEQFF,TGTGCCAGCGCAAGAACAGGGGCCATGCACCATGAGCAGTTCTTC
-,TRBJ1-5,-,TRBV6-1,CALGGGASQPQHF,TGTGCCCTCGGGGGGGGCGCGAGTCAGCCCCAGCATTTT
-,TRBJ1-5,-,TRBV28,CASSFPETAIDSNQPQHF,TGTGCCAGCAGTTTCCCCGAGACAGCGATTGATAGCAATCAGCCCCAGCATTTT
-,TRBJ1-1,-,TRBV7-6,CASSFGGANEAFF,TGTGCCAGCAGCTTCGGAGGGGCGAATGAAGCTTTCTTT
-,TRBJ1-2,TRBD1,TRBV2,CASNRDSNGYTF,TGTGCCAGCAATCGGGACAGTAATGGCTACACCTTC
-,TRBJ2-3,TRBD1,TRBV19,CASSPTGGVFEDTQYF,TGTGCCAGTAGCCCGACAGGGGGCGTTTTCGAAGATACGCAGTATTTT
-,TRBJ2-3,TRBD2,TRBV13,CASRDRGLADPWGDTQYF,TGTGCCAGCAGAGACCGGGGACTAGCGGACCCTTGGGGGGATACGCAGTATTTT
-,TRBJ2-3,TRBD2,TRBV6-5,CASSYFRRGATDTQYF,TGTGCCAGCAGTTACTTTCGGCGGGGGGCGACAGATACGCAGTATTTT
-,TRBJ2-2,TRBD2,TRBV9,CASSVELAGGPNTGELFF,TGTGCCAGCAGCGTAGAACTAGCGGGGGGACCGAACACCGGGGAGCTGTTTTTT
-,TRBJ1-4,-,TRBV7-9,CASRKEGTKEKLFF,TGTGCCAGCAGAAAGGAGGGGACGAAAGAAAAACTGTTTTTT
-,TRBJ1-6,-,TRBV30,CAWNGGNSPLHF,TGTGCCTGGAATGGGGGGAATTCACCCCTCCACTTT
-,TRBJ2-6,-,TRBV7-9,CASSLYAGSGANVLTF,TGTGCCAGCAGCTTATACGCCGGGTCTGGGGCCAACGTCCTGACTTTC
-,TRBJ2-1,TRBD2,TRBV7-9,CASSGTSGTPFYNEQFF,TGTGCCAGCAGCGGGACTAGCGGGACCCCCTTCTACAATGAGCAGTTCTTC
once,TRBJ1-1,TRBD1,TRBV28,CASSPALGQPNTEAFF,TGTGCCAGCAGTCCAGCCCTGGGACAGCCGAACACTGAAGCTTTCTTT
few,TRBJ1-6,-,TRBV2,CASSVMSGVSYYNSPLHF,TGTGCCAGCAGTGTAATGTCGGGGGTCTCCTACTATAATTCCCCCCTCCACTTT
-,TRBJ1-6,TRBD1,TRBV2,CASTPKGASSPLHF,TGTGCCAGCACCCCTAAGGGGGCTAGTTCACCCCTCCACTTT
once,TRBJ1-1,-,TRBV28,CASMWGPNTEAFF,TGTGCCAGCATGTGGGGCCCGAACACTGAAGCTTTCTTT
-,TRBJ1-2,TRBD1,TRBV7-3,CASSSYGTADYGYTF,TGTGCCAGCAGCTCCTACGGGACAGCCGACTATGGCTACACCTTC
-,TRBJ2-5,TRBD2,TRBV9,CASSVRGGARETQYF,TGTGCCAGCAGCGTTCGCGGGGGGGCCAGAGAGACCCAGTACTTC
-,TRBJ2-5,-,TRBV2,CASSEGTRAAQETQYF,TGTGCCAGCAGTGAAGGAACGAGGGCAGCTCAAGAGACCCAGTACTTC
-,TRBJ2-1,TRBD2,TRBV5-6,CASSGDGGADFYNEQFF,TGTGCCAGCAGCGGGGACGGGGGGGCCGATTTCTACAATGAGCAGTTCTTC
-,TRBJ1-2,-,TRBV9,CASSVVSDYGYTF,TGTGCCAGCAGCGTAGTTTCCGACTATGGCTACACCTTC
-,TRBJ1-1,TRBD1,TRBV28,CASSPIDRGRNTEAFF,TGTGCCAGCAGCCCTATTGACAGGGGGCGAAACACTGAAGCTTTCTTT
-,TRBJ2-5,TRBD2,TRBV13,CASSYGGEFRQETQYF,TGTGCCAGCAGCTACGGGGGGGAGTTCCGACAAGAGACCCAGTACTTC
-,TRBJ1-2,TRBD1,TRBV7-9,CASSFVGQGARYGYTF,TGTGCCAGCAGCTTTGTAGGTCAGGGGGCGCGATATGGCTACACCTTC
once,TRBJ1-6,-,TRBV6-6,CASSTGNSPLHF,TGTGCCAGCAGTACAGGGAACTCACCCCTCCACTTT
-,TRBJ2-7,TRBD2,TRBV29-1,CSVEEELAGAYEQYF,TGCAGCGTTGAAGAGGAACTAGCGGGGGCCTACGAGCAGTACTTC
-,TRBJ1-5,-,TRBV4-1,CASSQALQGNQPQHF,TGCGCCAGCAGCCAAGCCCTACAGGGTAATCAGCCCCAGCATTTT
-,TRBJ1-5,-,TRBV10-2,CASSEVGGKHSNQPQHF,TGCGCCAGCAGTGAGGTAGGGGGTAAGCATAGCAATCAGCCCCAGCATTTT
-,TRBJ2-1,-,TRBV27,CASSLKGSYNEQFF,TGTGCCAGCAGTTTAAAGGGGTCCTACAATGAGCAGTTCTTC
-,TRBJ2-7,TRBD1,TRBV5-1,CASSPTGGHYEQYF,TGCGCCAGCAGCCCGACAGGGGGGCATTACGAGCAGTACTTC
-,TRBJ2-1,-,TRBV18,CASSPSNEQFF,TGTGCCAGCTCACCGAGCAATGAGCAGTTCTTC
-,TRBJ2-2,-,TRBV27,CASSSYTGELFF,TGTGCCAGCAGTTCCTACACCGGGGAGCTGTTTTTT
-,TRBJ1-2,-,TRBV9,CASSVAQGDYGYTF,TGTGCCAGCAGCGTAGCTCAGGGCGACTATGGCTACACCTTC
-,TRBJ2-3,TRBD2,TRBV5-5,CASSSGGLRGDTQYF,TGTGCCAGCAGTTCGGGGGGACTAAGGGGAGATACGCAGTATTTT
-,TRBJ2-3,TRBD1,TRBV6-4,CASSWGQDSTDTQYF,TGTGCCAGCAGTTGGGGACAGGACAGCACAGATACGCAGTATTTT
-,TRBJ2-3,TRBD1,TRBV9,CASSVGQGRDTQYF,TGTGCCAGCAGCGTAGGACAGGGCAGAGATACGCAGTATTTT
-,TRBJ2-6,-,TRBV28,CATTEEADRSGANVLTF,TGTGCCACCACCGAGGAGGCGGACCGGAGTGGGGCCAACGTCCTGACTTTC
-,TRBJ1-3,-,TRBV7-9,CASSPDRYSGNTIYF,TGTGCCAGCAGTCCCGACAGGTACTCTGGAAACACCATATATTTT